These 26 T cell receptor beta chains were all obtained from the same sample, sequenced in a study of breast tumors, draining lymph nodes, adjacent tissues. Breast cancer patients provided tissue from their axillary draining lymph nodes. One entry per CDR3 protein, called by TCRdb with MiXCR from the multiplex PCR reads. This table holds about 220,000 distinct CDR3 sequences, less than 45% found once. The specimen was axillary lymph node tissue. The receptors originated from a female donor with breast cancer. Some clones in this sample may be carry-over from other donors' samples.

The gene calls are TRBV6-6 and TRBJ2-6, with a possible D match to TRBD2 (5 bases). The CDR3 consists of 15 residues. Germline V gene sequence: CDR1 MNHNY, CDR2 SVGAGI (reference sequence). V lost 7 bases to trimming and J lost 0 bases, with 10 bases between them. CDR3 region: CASIGLDSGANVLTF. Here the CDR3 DNA reads TGTGCCAGCATCGGACTTGACTCTGGGGCCAACGTCCTGACTTTC.

This clonotype was counted a few times. This could be a read error, since a much larger clone is one nucleotide away. This CDR3 is missing its conserved last phenylalanine or tryptophan, likely due to a read error. The chain links TRBV7-6 to TRBJ2-3; 8 bases line up with TRBD1. The CDR3 has 14 residues. V trimming: 4 bases; J trimming: 1 base; junction bases outside the gene matches: 1. The V gene's germline CDR1 is SGHVS and CDR2 FNYEAQ. Written as DNA, the CDR3 is TGTGCCAGCAGCTCGGACAGGGGCACAGATACGCAGTATCTT. It specifies CASSSDRGTDTQYL.

This clonotype was recorded many times. The chain has TRBV7-8 and TRBJ2-7, with D possibly being TRBD1 (5 bases). V lost 5 bases to trimming and J lost 3 bases, with 20 bases between them. CDR1 is SGHVS, CDR2 FQNEAQ, per germline. The CDR3 covers 16 residues. In nucleotides, the CDR3 is TGTGCCAGCAGCACATCAACAGGTCCTCCCTTCTACGAGCAGTACTTC. Translated: CASSTSTGPPFYEQYF.

This clonotype was seen at least ten times. The chain carries TRBV24-1 and TRBJ2-3; D not certain. The CDR3 is 11 amino acids. V lost 6 bases and J lost 4, with 4 bases in between. Germline assignment: CDR1 KGHDR and CDR2 SFDVKD. CDR3 region: CATSRSDTQYF. The CDR3 DNA reads as TGTGCCACCAGTAGATCAGATACGCAGTATTTT.

This clonotype appeared a few times. The chain carries TRBV20-1 and TRBJ1-1, with 7 bases identical to TRBD1. Trimming cost V 5 bases and J 6 bases; bases outside gene matches: 9. This CDR3 has 13 residues. Looked up from germline, CDR1 is DFQATT and CDR2 is SNEGSKA (reference sequence). This CDR3 reads CSAARQGGAEAFF. CDR3 sequence (DNA): TGCAGTGCTGCGCGACAGGGAGGAGCTGAAGCTTTCTTT.

This clonotype was counted a few times. The chain employs TRBV5-1 and TRBJ2-2, with 7 bases lining up with TRBD2. The V segment lost 4 bases and the J segment 2 bases; nucleotides outside the gene matches: 8. The CDR3 is 16 amino acids. Germline-derived CDR1 and CDR2 are SGHRS and YFSETQ. The CDR3 reads CASSVIGRINTGELFF. The CDR3 nucleotides are TGCGCCAGCAGCGTTATCGGGAGGATAAACACCGGGGAGCTGTTTTTT.

This clonotype was detected many times. The chain recombines TRBV7-2 with TRBJ2-3; 9 bases align to TRBD2. The CDR3 has 19 residues. Germline V gene lookup returns CDR1 SGHTA and CDR2 FQGNSA. The J segment lost 8 bases and the V segment lost 4 bases, leaving 22 bases of the junction unmatched. CDR3 in DNA: TGTGCCAGCAGCTCAGCGTCTACTTCCGGGACTAGCTTTCCCGGTACGCAGTATTTT. Residues: CASSSASTSGTSFPGTQYF.

In this sample, this clonotype turned up many times. The V gene is TRBV12-3 or TRBV12-4, the J gene TRBJ2-1; 9 nucleotides agree with TRBD1. The CDR3 spans 15 residues. V dropped 3 bases and J dropped 5; count of bases not matched to a gene: 5. CDR3 DNA sequence: TGTGCCAGCAGTTTTTGGGACAGGGTTCACAATGAGCAGTTCTTC. Translation: CASSFWDRVHNEQFF.

Details on this clonotype: A clone one base away is much larger, so this may be a read error. The chain employs TRBV25-1 and TRBJ1-2; D is unresolved. This CDR3 has 13 residues. Germline V gene data show CDR1 as MGHDK and CDR2 as SYGVNS. The CDR3 DNA follows: TGTGCCAGCAGGGATTCCGGGAACTATGGCTACGCCTTC. This encodes CASRDSGNYGYAF.

The chain carries TRBV18 and TRBJ2-2, with TRBD2 as a possible D gene (6 bases). The V and J ends lost 2 bases and 6 bases respectively, with 16 bases between them. The CDR3 totals 16 residues. Germline-derived CDR1 and CDR2 are KGHSH and LQKENI. The CDR3: CASSPALPGRSGELFF. The CDR3 DNA reads as TGTGCCAGCTCACCAGCTCTCCCAGGGAGGTCCGGGGAGCTGTTTTTT.

In DNA, the CDR3 is TGTGCCACCAGTGATTTGCCCGGGGAGACCCAGTACTTC. Translating it yields CATSDLPGETQYF. The gene calls are TRBV24-1 and TRBJ2-5; D is unresolved. V was pared by 0 bases and J by 5 bases, with 6 bases between. Per the germline V gene, CDR1 is KGHDR and CDR2 is SFDVKD. The CDR3 consists of 13 residues.

This clonotype has ten or more counts. The rearrangement joins TRBV27 to TRBJ2-1; D not certain. The CDR3 covers 14 residues. Trimming took 0 bases from V and 2 from J, leaving 5 bases between them. Germline CDR1 reads MNHEY; CDR2 reads SMNVEV (reference sequence). The CDR3 spells CASSLSSAYNEQFF. In nucleotides, the CDR3 is TGTGCCAGCAGTTTATCGTCCGCCTACAATGAGCAGTTCTTC.

The CDR3 coding sequence is TGTGCCAGCAGCTTACGTCGGGGGGGGTACCAAGCTCGCTCACCCCTCCACTTT. Encoded protein: CASSLRRGGYQARSPLHF. The gene calls are TRBV7-8 and TRBJ1-6; maybe TRBD1 (5 bases). The CDR3 is 18 amino acids. Trimming took 2 bases from V and 10 from J, leaving 24 bases between them. CDR1 is SGHVS and CDR2 is FQNEAQ in the germline V gene.

This clonotype was seen many times. The chain employs TRBV7-9 and TRBJ2-3; no clear D gene. Trimming took off 2 bases at V and 3 bases at J, with 3 bases between the two ends. Germline CDR1 and CDR2: SEHNR and FQNEAQ (reference sequence). This CDR3 has 12 amino acids. CDR3 coding DNA: TGTGCCAGCAGCTTATGGACAGATACGCAGTATTTT. Translating it yields CASSLWTDTQYF.

This clonotype turned up a few times. The rearrangement joins TRBV6-5 to TRBJ2-3, with 9 positions matching TRBD1. Trimming took 6 bases from V and 0 from J; bases not matched to a gene: 13. This CDR3 has 18 residues. Germline CDR1 reads MNHEY; CDR2 reads SVGAGI. For the CDR3, the DNA is TGTGCCAGCAGCAAAAAGGGACAGGGTTATCGTAGCACAGATACGCAGTATTTT. Translation: CASSKKGQGYRSTDTQYF.

This clonotype was seen repeatedly, ten times or more. The gene calls are TRBV5-1 and TRBJ1-6; D not certain. V was shortened by 0 bases and J by 7 bases, with 8 bases between the two germline ends. CDR1 is SGHRS and CDR2 is YFSETQ in the germline V gene. This CDR3 region has 14 residues. This CDR3 reads CASSLVQENSPLHF. Here the CDR3 DNA reads TGCGCCAGCAGCTTGGTGCAGGAAAATTCACCCCTCCACTTT.

This rearrangement joins TRBV6-5 to TRBJ2-5, with 11 bases lining up with TRBD1. This CDR3 comprises 16 residues. The V segment lost 2 bases and the J segment 5 bases; nucleotides outside the gene matches: 7. Germline lookup yields CDR1 MNHEY and CDR2 SVGAGI. CDR3 coding DNA: TGTGCCAGCAGTTACGTAGAAGGGACAGGGGGTGAGACCCAGTACTTC. Translating gives CASSYVEGTGGETQYF.

The rearrangement links TRBV7-2 to TRBJ2-3; 7 positions match TRBD2. The CDR3 sequence is 14 residues long. Germline values: CDR1 SGHTA, CDR2 FQGNSA. Trimming at V came to 4 bases and at J to 6 bases, leaving 7 bases not matched to a gene. The CDR3 region is CASSSHILADTQYF. The CDR3 DNA reads TGTGCCAGCAGCTCACACATACTAGCGGATACGCAGTATTTT.

The table lists this clonotype with many counts. The V gene is TRBV20-1, the J gene TRBJ2-7; D tentatively reads TRBD1 or TRBD2 (5 bases each). V was pared by 3 bases and J by 1 base, with 10 bases between. Germline V gene lookup returns CDR1 DFQATT and CDR2 SNEGSKA (reference sequence). The CDR3 runs 13 residues. The chain's CDR3 is CSASWGNSYEQYF. The DNA of the CDR3 is TGCAGTGCTAGTTGGGGGAATTCCTACGAGCAGTACTTC.

This chain uses TRBV20-1 with TRBJ2-1; a weak D match, TRBD2 (5 bases). V was cut by 0 bases and J by 10 bases, with 13 bases left in between. Germline V CDR1 and CDR2: DFQATT, SNEGSKA (reference sequence). The CDR3 has 13 residues. CDR3 DNA sequence: TGCAGTGCTAGAGAAGGGAGACAAAGGGAGCAGTTCTTC. It is translated as CSAREGRQREQFF.

CDR3 DNA sequence: TGCGCCAGCAGCCACAGGACAGGCACCTACGAGCAGTACTTC. Protein sequence: CASSHRTGTYEQYF. The rearrangement links TRBV4-3 to TRBJ2-7; 7 bases match TRBD1. J gave up 2 bases and V 3 bases, and 4 bases lay outside the gene matches. This CDR3 has 14 amino acids. Per germline, CDR1 LGHNA and CDR2 YSLEER.

V usage is TRBV28 and J usage is TRBJ2-7; D tentatively fits TRBD1 or TRBD2 (8 bases each). Germline V lookup: CDR1 MDHEN, CDR2 SYDVKM. There are 19 residues in the CDR3. V shed 6 bases and J shed 2 bases, with 29 bases lying between them. CDR3 sequence: CASRSRGPGLVDRTYEQYF. In DNA form, the CDR3 reads TGTGCCAGCAGGTCCAGGGGGCCGGGACTAGTGGACCGAACCTACGAGCAGTACTTC.

This clonotype was recorded at least ten times. The V and J genes are TRBV12-3 or TRBV12-4 and TRBJ2-5; 7 bases agree with TRBD2. Germline trimming cut 3 bases from V and 4 bases from J; bases unmatched to any gene: 11. This CDR3 comprises 16 residues. The CDR3 bases are TGTGCCAGCAGTTTCTCCGAGGGCGGGAGAGGAGAGACCCAGTACTTC. It is translated as CASSFSEGGRGETQYF.

At least ten counts were recorded for this clonotype. The rearrangement links TRBV29-1 to TRBJ2-1, with TRBD2 as a possible D gene (6 bases). Germline V gene lookup returns CDR1 SQVTM and CDR2 ANQGSEA. The CDR3 runs 13 residues. The V end was cut by 5 bases, the J end by 3 bases, with 11 bases between. The CDR3 loop is CSVRLANYNEQFF. The CDR3 nucleotides read TGCAGCGTTCGGCTAGCGAACTACAATGAGCAGTTCTTC.

A note on this clonotype: A read error may be the cause here, since a much bigger clone is one base away. The V and J genes are TRBV19 and TRBJ1-4; unclear D gene. Trimming took 11 bases from V and 0 from J, leaving 19 bases between them. The CDR3 has 16 residues. CDR1 and CDR2 from the germline V gene are LNHDA and SQIVND (reference sequence). The CDR3 DNA is TGTGCCCGACAAACCATAACTACTGCAACTAATGAAAAACTGTTTTTT. Its translation is CARQTITTATNEKLFF.

This clonotype came up many times. Germline and junction disagree at one end, which may indicate a read error. The DNA of the CDR3 is TGTACCAGCAGCTTATGGTGGATGGGAGGGGCCCAGTCTAACTATGGCTACACCTTC. Its translation is CTSSLWWMGGAQSNYGYTF. The chain uses TRBV7-8 and TRBJ1-2; maybe TRBD1 (5 bases). This CDR3 is built from 19 residues. Germline CDR1 SGHVS, CDR2 FQNEAQ.